The entry below describes one T cell receptor beta chain. Between the trimmed V and J ends, which lost 3 bases and 2 bases, there was a span of 14 bases. Germline V gene data show CDR1 as SEHNR and CDR2 as FQNEAQ (reference sequence). This CDR3 region has 15 residues. The sample originates from a study of early T cells in non-severe SARS-CoV-2 infection. A single record per CDR3 protein comes from TCRdb applying MiXCR to the 5' RACE reads. Among 50,000 to 65,000 distinct CDR3 sequences listed, around 20% were seen once. Sequences were derived from whole blood, sampled at baseline. This clonotype was sampled from an adult who was a healthcare worker with PCR-confirmed SARS-CoV-2 infection or an uninfected control (not recorded which). The chain is built from TRBV7-9 and TRBJ2-7; possibly TRBD1 for D (8 bases). The DNA of the CDR3 is TGTGCCAGCAGCTTTACGGGGGGACAGGCCTACGAGCAGTACTTC. Amino acid sequence: CASSFTGGQAYEQYF. The variable domain in full, with the rest retrieved from reference TRBV7-9 and TRBJ2-7, is DTGVSQNPRHKITKRGQNVTFRCDPISEHNRLYWYRQTLGQGPEFLTYFQNEAQLEKSRLLSDRFSAERPKGSFSTLEIQRTEQGDSAMYLCASSFTGGQAYEQYFGPGTRLTVT.